The sample holds one count of the clone carrying this T cell receptor (beta chain). This CDR3 is 13 amino acids long. Looked up from germline, CDR1 is SGHTA and CDR2 is FQGNSA. TCRdb ran MiXCR on the PCR reads and lists one entry per CDR3 protein. Counted here are approximately 25,000 distinct CDR3 sequences, 53% occurring once; the ten biggest clones make up 40% to 50%. Samples came from patients with localized non-small cell lung adenocarcinoma. The sample belongs to a study of CD4 and CD8 cells across lung adenocarcinoma regions. Sequencing used CD8+ T cells from the center of a lung tumor. This TCR was recovered from a male donor with lung adenocarcinoma. The CD4 and CD8 labels of this study may be unreliable. The gene calls are TRBV7-2 and TRBJ2-3; 7 nucleotides agree with TRBD2. The J call is uncertain, as TRBJ2-5 better fits the DNA end. The CDR3 loop is CASSPRRGETQYF. CDR3 DNA: TGTGCCAGCAGCCCTAGGCGGGGGGAGACCCAGTACTTC.